Below, 5 T cell receptor beta chains from the same sample are listed, as sequenced in a study of blood T cell repertoires in COVID-19. Using immunoSEQ multiplex PCR, the repertoire was profiled, and TCRdb retains in-frame clones only, with some absent. The sample yields 100,000 to 110,000 clones, more than 75% seen once. The sample comprised peripheral blood. Source of these receptors: a man younger than 40 in a cohort sampled during active COVID-19.

This clone was detected only a few times. J is TRBJ1-3 and V is TRBV6-5; D call uncertain. The CDR3 extends over 14 amino acids. CDR1 and CDR2 (germline): MNHEY, SVGAGI. V lost 6 bases and J 4 bases, leaving 13 bases between the germline ends. CDR3 sequence (DNA): TGTGCCAGCAGAAGGGAGTTCTCCGGAAACACCATATATTTT. Protein: CASRREFSGNTIYF.

J is TRBJ1-2 and V is TRBV7-2; weak D call: TRBD1 (6 bases). The length of the CDR3 is 13 residues. CDR1 is SGHTA and CDR2 is FQGNSA in the germline V gene. Trimming shortened V by 3 bases and J by 2 bases, and 7 bases separated the two germline ends. The CDR3 DNA sequence: TGTGCCAGCAGCTTCACAGGGAACTATGGCTACACCTTC. This encodes CASSFTGNYGYTF.

V usage is TRBV27 and J usage is TRBJ2-7; TRBD1 is a possible D gene (5 bases). This CDR3 has 12 amino acids. Germline V CDR1 and CDR2: MNHEY, SMNVEV (reference sequence). V was clipped by 2 bases and J by 6 bases, with 8 bases between them. DNA for the CDR3: TGTGCCAGCAGTTTAAGGGGTAGCGAGCAGTACTTC. Protein product: CASSLRGSEQYF.

This clone was found a few times. This rearrangement joins TRBV20-1 to TRBJ2-7, with TRBD2 matching 10 bases. The V gene's germline CDR1 is DFQATT and CDR2 SNEGSKA (reference sequence). Trimming at V came to 3 bases and at J to 3 bases, leaving 5 bases not matched to a gene. The CDR3 has 14 amino acids. CDR3 nucleotide sequence: TGCAGTGCTAGTCTAGCGGGGGCCCTCTACGAGCAGTACTTC. Residues: CSASLAGALYEQYF.

The chain combines TRBV6-5 with TRBJ1-2; 8 bases line up with TRBD1. The CDR3 is 14 amino acids. Germline V gives CDR1 MNHEY, CDR2 SVGAGI. The V segment lost 7 bases and the J segment 0 bases; nucleotides outside the gene matches: 4. The CDR3 DNA reads TGTGCCAGCACCCCAGGGGGCGCTAACTATGGCTACACCTTC. Translation: CASTPGGANYGYTF.